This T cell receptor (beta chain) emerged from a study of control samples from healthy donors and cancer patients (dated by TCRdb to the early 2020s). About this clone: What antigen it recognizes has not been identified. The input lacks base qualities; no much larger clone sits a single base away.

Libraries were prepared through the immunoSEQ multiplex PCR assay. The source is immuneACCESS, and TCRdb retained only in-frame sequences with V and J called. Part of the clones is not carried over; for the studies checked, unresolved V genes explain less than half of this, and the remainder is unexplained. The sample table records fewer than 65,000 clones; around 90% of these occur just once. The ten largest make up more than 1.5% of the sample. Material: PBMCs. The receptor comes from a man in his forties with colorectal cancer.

The DNA reads as follows: TGTGCCAGCAAGCGGGGGAAAGACACTGAAGCTTTCTTT. It translates to CASKRGKDTEAFF. The sequence joins TRBV12-3 or TRBV12-4 to TRBJ1-1, and the D gene may be TRBD1, 5 bases matching. The CDR3 runs 13 residues from the cysteine to the phenylalanine. Only the CDR3 portion is preserved as DNA: 39 bases, with reading frame beginning at the first base. At the junction V is shortened by 7 bases and J by 3 bases, with 12 bases in between.